This note documents a single T cell receptor (beta chain) sequence. Its antigen is not identified. These data belong to a study of response to subunit inactivated influenza vaccine. Study-wide results and limits: The authors suggested that few new T cells are recruited per seasonal influenza vaccination.

One entry per CDR3 protein, called by TCRdb with MiXCR from the RT-PCR reads. The sample has 550,000 to 800,000 distinct CDR3 sequences; 14% are singletons. The sequence was obtained from a man aged 50-60 years who received an inactivated influenza vaccine. The sample here was PBMCs from blood, taken around two weeks before vaccination.

The CDR3 reads CASSLLFNGAEAFF. The CDR3 DNA follows: TGTGCCAGCAGTTTACTCTTCAACGGGGCTGAAGCTTTCTTT. The V call is TRBV12-3 or TRBV12-4, the J call TRBJ1-1; D is undetermined. The CDR3 spans 14 residues. The V end lost 2 bases, the J end lost 6 bases, and 13 bases lay between the germline ends.